This T cell receptor beta chain was identified during a study of cytomegalovirus exposure and HLA in healthy donors. Study results and caveats: Presence/absence results assume similar sequencing depth per donor, which may not hold. Productive status was seen about 90% or about 30% of the time for most TCR beta V segments in an earlier analysis. Association of a missense DCLRE1C variant with TCR beta V- and J-gene trimming was reported in a later analysis.

Primers for the PCR totalled 60 Vbeta and 13 Jbeta. Sequenced by immunoSEQ multiplex PCR; TCRdb stores in-frame clones only, minus some. Here the sample spans 200,000 or so clones, 82% being singletons. This clone was detected only a few times. The antigen remains undetermined. V dropped 5 bases and J dropped 0; count of bases not matched to a gene: 5. This CDR3 is 15 amino acids long. In germline, CDR1 is MNHEY, CDR2 SVGAGI. The chain combines TRBV6-5 with TRBJ1-2; TRBD1 aligns across 8 bases. Sequencing used PBMCs. This clonotype was sampled from a boy aged 2 to 10 in good health and CMV-seronegative. Written as DNA, the CDR3 is TGTGCCAGCAGTCCCGGGGGACAGGCTAACTATGGCTACACCTTC. As protein: CASSPGGQANYGYTF.